This T cell receptor beta chain was obtained from a study of blood T cell repertoires in COVID-19. At the level of the study: Sources were T cells, B-cell-depleted T cells, or PBMCs; the material itself was cDNA or gDNA.

Enrollees, about 18 to 89 years old, lived in roughly 24 US areas. Two consecutive negative NP/OP PCR tests, clearance, or resolved symptoms defined Cohort 3 recovery. Authors' methods: For nucleated cells, counts were estimated from reference gene primer amplification. Clones were read by immunoSEQ multiplex PCR, and TCRdb kept only the in-frame ones, dropping some. That table furnishes V, J and clone size, whereas the DNA furnished D and trimming. In the table there are about 130,000 clones, around nine tenths of which are singletons. V shed 3 bases and J shed 5 bases, with 23 bases lying between them. The CDR3 is made up of 17 amino acids. From germline, CDR1 is SGDLS and CDR2 YYNGEE.

Sequencing used PBMCs or T cells enriched from blood (not recorded which). This chain connects TRBV9 to TRBJ1-2; D possibly corresponds to TRBD1 (6 bases). This receptor was obtained from a woman aged 45 to 65 who had recovered from COVID-19. DNA of the CDR3: TGTGCCAGCAGCGACCCTGACAGGACCTCTCATCCGTATGGCTACACCTTC. This encodes CASSDPDRTSHPYGYTF.